A single sample gave rise to the 2 T cell receptor beta chains below, sequenced in a study of cytomegalovirus exposure and HLA in healthy donors. Primers: 60 Vbeta forward and 13 Jbeta reverse. Some clones are missing from TCRdb's copy, which holds only in-frame ones; the method was immunoSEQ multiplex PCR. The sample records 150,000 to 200,000 clones, roughly 77% being singletons. The sequenced sample consisted of PBMCs. The receptors were sampled from a male donor in good health and CMV-seronegative.

The chain is built from TRBV5-5 and TRBJ2-1; no definite D call. The CDR3 covers 15 residues. Looked up from germline, CDR1 is SGHKS and CDR2 is YYEKEE (reference sequence). V lost 0 bases, J lost 2 bases, and 9 bases lay in between. As DNA, the CDR3 is TGTGCCAGCAGCTTGGAACAGACCGCCTACAATGAGCAGTTCTTC. It translates to CASSLEQTAYNEQFF.

The rearrangement joins TRBV27 to TRBJ2-5; D is possibly TRBD2 (7 bases). The J call may be in error: the DNA end matches TRBJ2-7 better. CDR3 size: 14 residues. Germline V gene lookup returns CDR1 MNHEY and CDR2 SMNVEV (reference sequence). CDR3 sequence (DNA): TGTGCCAGCAGTTTAAGGGGGGGCTCCTACGAGCAGTACTTC. It encodes CASSLRGGSYEQYF.